The 25 T cell receptor beta chains reported below all come from one sample, sequenced in a study of T cell repertoires in cytomegalovirus infection (dated by TCRdb to between 2018 and 2021). The sequencer listed for this sample is Illumina HiSeq 1500. TCRdb redid the processing of the public reads, applying fastp at Q25 and MiXCR, and retained in-frame beta chains. Here each entry gathers all rows of one CDR3 protein and keeps the most common genes and DNA. In this sample the table shows roughly 600,000 distinct CDR3 sequences, 20% to 30% of which occur a single time. Clones ranked in the top ten supply less than 9.5% of the sample. What was sequenced was CD8+ T cells from PBMCs. These receptors all come from a human donor in good health (CMV status not recorded). Some clones in this sample may be carry-over from other donors' samples.

The gene calls are TRBV29-1 and TRBJ2-3; D may match TRBD1 or TRBD2 (5 bases each). This CDR3 comprises 14 residues. With 5 bases removed from V and 3 bases from J, the gap between germline ends came to 15 bases. Germline lookup yields CDR1 SQVTM and CDR2 ANQGSEA. In DNA form, the CDR3 reads TGCAGCGTTCCCCCGGGGCAGACTACAGATACGCAGTATTTT. It specifies CSVPPGQTTDTQYF.

The chain recombines TRBV5-1 with TRBJ1-1; D not certain. The germline V and J ends were trimmed by 3 bases and 0 bases, with 24 bases remaining between them. CDR3 length equals 19 residues. Germline V gene lookup returns CDR1 SGHRS and CDR2 YFSETQ. The CDR3 protein is CASSSWPAVMRQLNTEAFF. The CDR3 DNA is TGCGCCAGCAGCTCGTGGCCAGCGGTTATGAGACAACTGAACACTGAAGCTTTCTTT.

The table lists this clonotype with many counts. J is TRBJ2-2 and V is TRBV7-9; D tentatively fits TRBD1 or TRBD2 (5 bases each). The CDR3 runs to 13 residues. Trimming left V 5 bases short and J 6 bases short, with 10 bases between. Per germline, CDR1 SEHNR and CDR2 FQNEAQ (reference sequence). The CDR3 nucleotides are TGTGCCAGCAGCCCCCGGGACGCCGGGGAGCTGTTTTTT. This translates into CASSPRDAGELFF.

The genes are TRBV10-3 and TRBJ2-7, with no clear D. The length of the CDR3 is 13 residues. The germline CDR1 and CDR2 sequences are ENHRY and SYGVKD. V lost 3 bases and J lost 4, with 10 bases in between. CDR3 in DNA: TGTGCCATCAGTGAAAGGTTTGCTTACGAGCAGTACTTC. It is translated as CAISERFAYEQYF.

As regards this clonotype: This may be a read error: a much more frequent sequence differs by one nucleotide. The chain has TRBV7-6 and TRBJ1-5, with D unresolved. The CDR3 runs 15 residues. V dropped 8 bases and J dropped 3 bases, with 17 bases sitting between them. Germline V CDR1 and CDR2: SGHVS, FNYEAQ. The CDR3 DNA follows: TGTGCCAGCCGCACTACGGACGGAGACAATCAGCCCCAGCATTTT. Residues: CASRTTDGDNQPQHF.

This clonotype was recorded a few times. The chain employs TRBV7-9 and TRBJ1-6; TRBD1 matches 7 bases. Trimming at V came to 11 bases and at J to 6 bases, leaving 4 bases not matched to a gene. This CDR3 region has 12 residues. Germline assignment: CDR1 SEHNR and CDR2 FQNEAQ (reference sequence). The chain's CDR3 is CAGQEPNSPLHF. CDR3 sequence (DNA): TGTGCCGGACAGGAGCCTAATTCACCCCTCCACTTT. Variable domain in full (rest from reference TRBV7-9 and TRBJ1-6): DTGVSQNPRHKITKRGQNVTFRCDPISEHNRLYWYRQTLGQGPEFLTYFQNEAQLEKSRLLSDRFSAERPKGSFSTLEIQRTEQGDSAMYLCAGQEPNSPLHFGNGTRLTVT.

In its sample, this clonotype was seen many times. The CDR3 nucleotides read TGTGCCAGCAGCATATCAGAACGGGGTCCTGAGCAGTTCTTC. It yields the protein CASSISERGPEQFF. The genes are TRBV7-9 and TRBJ2-1, with D maybe TRBD2 (5 bases). Trimming removed 5 bases at V and 9 bases at J, with 17 bases between. This CDR3 has 14 residues. The germline CDR1 and CDR2 sequences are SEHNR and FQNEAQ (reference sequence).

The sample holds a few counts of this clonotype. The chain combines TRBV7-2 with TRBJ2-5; tentative D call: TRBD2 (6 bases). The germline V gene has CDR1 SGHTA and CDR2 FQGNSA. Trimming removed 2 bases at V and 5 bases at J, with 21 bases between. The CDR3 is made up of 17 amino acids. The CDR3 nucleotides read TGTGCCAGCAGCTTAAAGGGAAGGCGGGGTATGAGGGAGACCCAGTACTTC. Amino acids: CASSLKGRRGMRETQYF.

V gene TRBV10-2 combines with J gene TRBJ1-1; D remains unclear. CDR1 WSHSY and CDR2 SAAADI come from the germline V gene. The V and J ends lost 11 bases and 5 bases respectively, with 12 bases between them. CDR3 size: 11 residues. The CDR3 sequence: CAGTFKTEAFF. CDR3 nucleotide sequence: TGCGCCGGCACCTTCAAGACTGAAGCTTTCTTT.

This clonotype was seen ten or more times. The gene calls are TRBV7-8 and TRBJ2-7; the D is unclear. Trimming stripped 2 bases from V and 0 bases from J, with 8 bases between. This CDR3 has 14 residues. Germline V gene sequence: CDR1 SGHVS, CDR2 FQNEAQ. CDR3 loop: CASSLTTSSYEQYF. For the CDR3, the DNA is TGTGCCAGCAGCTTAACGACGTCCTCCTACGAGCAGTACTTC.

This clonotype has only a few counts. The V gene is TRBV12-3 or TRBV12-4, the J gene TRBJ2-5; either TRBD1 or TRBD2 may supply D (5 bases each). Between the trimmed V and J ends, which lost 5 bases and 5 bases, there was a span of 12 bases. This CDR3 spans 13 amino acids. CDR3 in DNA: TGTGCCAGCAGTGAGGGGTCTAAGGAGACCCAGTACTTC. Its protein is CASSEGSKETQYF.

The chain has TRBV29-1 and TRBJ1-1; maybe TRBD1 (6 bases). Germline values: CDR1 SQVTM, CDR2 ANQGSEA. Trimming left V 6 bases short and J 11 bases short, with 10 bases between. This CDR3 is 9 amino acids long. The CDR3 bases are TGCAGCGTGACAGGTTTGGCTTTCTTT. Translated, it gives CSVTGLAFF.

The table lists this clonotype with many counts. The chain uses TRBV7-2 and TRBJ2-7, with TRBD2 identical over 12 bases. The length of the CDR3 is 16 residues. Unmatched junction bases numbered 7, after V lost 3 bases and J lost 4 bases. CDR1 and CDR2 from the germline V gene are SGHTA and FQGNSA. CDR3 residues: CASSLKLAGGPYEQYF. DNA for the CDR3: TGTGCCAGCAGCTTGAAGCTAGCGGGGGGGCCTTACGAGCAGTACTTC.

On this clonotype: Germline and junction disagree at one end, which may indicate a read error. The gene calls are TRBV6-2 or TRBV6-3 and TRBJ2-2; D is unclear. The CDR3 length is 13 residues. Germline V gives CDR1 MNHEY, CDR2 SVGEGT. This chain's CDR3 is CANSKRTGGELFF. The CDR3 coding sequence is TGTGCCAACAGTAAACGGACGGGTGGGGAGCTGTTTTTT.

The chain uses TRBV6-1 and TRBJ2-3, with TRBD2 identical over 8 bases. This CDR3 contains 18 residues. Germline assignment: CDR1 MNHNS and CDR2 SASEGT. The V gene end was trimmed by 6 bases and the J gene end by 3 bases; junction bases not matched to a gene: 17. For the CDR3, the DNA is TGTGCCAGCAGAACCGGGCCCCGCGGGGGGCGGGGGACAGATACGCAGTATTTT. This encodes CASRTGPRGGRGTDTQYF.

The chain carries TRBV28 and TRBJ1-6; D ambiguous. There are 15 residues in the CDR3. Germline V gives CDR1 MDHEN, CDR2 SYDVKM. Trimming removed 6 bases from V and 3 bases from J, with 12 bases in between. The CDR3 DNA reads as TGTGCCAGCAGCCTTCTTGGGGACTATAATTCACCCCTCCACTTT. Protein sequence: CASSLLGDYNSPLHF.

This clonotype was seen a handful of times. The chain has TRBV2 and TRBJ1-1; D possibly corresponds to TRBD1 (5 bases). The V gene's germline CDR1 is SNHLY and CDR2 FYNNEI. Trimming removed 3 bases from V and 11 bases from J, with 13 bases in between. The CDR3 is made up of 12 amino acids. The DNA for the CDR3 is TGTGCCAGCAGTGACCAGGGACGAAGGGCTTTCTTT. The encoded protein is CASSDQGRRAFF.

In DNA, the CDR3 is TGTGCCAGCAGTTACTCGCGACCGGGACTACAAGAGACCCAGTACTTC. Its translation: CASSYSRPGLQETQYF. The chain combines TRBV6-5 with TRBJ2-5, with TRBD2 identical over 7 bases. Trimming removed 0 bases from V and 2 bases from J; junction bases left unmatched: 6. Germline-derived CDR1 and CDR2 are MNHEY and SVGAGI. The CDR3 consists of 16 residues.

The chain links TRBV20-1 to TRBJ1-1; D unclear. V was trimmed by 8 bases and J by 2 bases, leaving 15 bases between them. This CDR3 spans 13 amino acids. The V gene's germline CDR1 is DFQATT and CDR2 SNEGSKA (reference sequence). CDR3: CSREAADNTEAFF. DNA of the CDR3: TGCAGTAGAGAGGCGGCGGACAACACTGAAGCTTTCTTT.

This clonotype was seen ten or more times. This rearrangement joins TRBV6-6 to TRBJ1-3; D ambiguous. V lost 2 bases to trimming and J lost 0 bases, with 8 bases between them. CDR3 length equals 15 residues. Germline CDR1 MNHNY, CDR2 SVGAGI (reference sequence). CDR3 protein: CASSYIAFSGNTIYF. The CDR3 DNA sequence: TGTGCCAGCAGTTACATCGCCTTCTCTGGAAACACCATATATTTT.

This clonotype was found a few times. This chain uses TRBV2 with TRBJ2-4, with TRBD1 identical over 10 bases. Unmatched junction bases numbered 1, after V lost 2 bases and J lost 6 bases. Germline CDR1 and CDR2: SNHLY and FYNNEI. This CDR3 comprises 14 residues. The CDR3 sequence is CASSEWTGGNIQYF. The CDR3 DNA follows: TGTGCCAGCAGTGAATGGACAGGGGGAAACATTCAGTACTTC.

This clonotype has at least ten counts. The rearrangement links TRBV28 to TRBJ1-5, with D unresolved. V lost 9 bases, J lost 0 bases, and 12 bases lay in between. Germline-derived CDR1 and CDR2 are MDHEN and SYDVKM. CDR3 size: 14 residues. The DNA for the CDR3 is TGTGCCAGTCACGGATTATTTAGCAATCAGCCCCAGCATTTT. This gives the protein CASHGLFSNQPQHF.

This clonotype has at least ten counts. The chain joins TRBV12-3 or TRBV12-4 to TRBJ2-1; tentative D call: TRBD2 (6 bases). V was pared by 0 bases and J by 4 bases, with 10 bases between. CDR3 length: 15 residues. CDR3 sequence reads: CASSLASGVYNEQFF. CDR3 sequence (DNA): TGTGCCAGCAGTTTAGCTAGCGGAGTTTACAATGAGCAGTTCTTC.

This clonotype appeared many times. This sequence joins TRBV6-6 and TRBJ2-1, with 9 bases aligning to TRBD1. Germline assignment: CDR1 MNHNY and CDR2 SVGAGI (reference sequence). The CDR3 extends over 17 amino acids. Trimming took 4 bases from V and 8 from J; bases not matched to a gene: 15. This CDR3 is CASSFPGQGSLGDEQFF. CDR3 bases: TGTGCCAGCAGTTTCCCGGGACAGGGATCCTTAGGCGATGAGCAGTTCTTC.

The chain links TRBV9 to TRBJ2-5, with 7 bases aligning to TRBD1. The length of the CDR3 is 13 residues. Germline V gene lookup returns CDR1 SGDLS and CDR2 YYNGEE. Losses at the gene ends were 2 bases for V and 3 bases for J; bases not matched to a gene: 1. For the CDR3, the DNA is TGTGCCAGCAGCGTGGGACAGAAAGAGACCCAGTACTTC. Translation gives CASSVGQKETQYF.